This TCR beta chain is from a study of Ad26.COV2.S vaccination and SARS-CoV-2 variants. Overall study: As a participant in COV1001, the donor was in the Ad26.COV2.S trial arm.

The data were produced by immunoSEQ multiplex PCR, yet TCRdb's version contains in-frame clones alone and is incomplete. Of about 350,000 clones detected, 80% to 90% appear once; the ten largest clones hold roughly 3.6%. The treatment here: around 19 received Ad26.COV2.S at low or high dose, single or two shots; about five received placebo; per-sample allocation not given. Sampling took place 63 days after the first vaccine or placebo injection. Immunization relied on an Ad26 vector, which expressed Wuhan-strain SARS-CoV-2 spike. The receptor was derived from a person between 18 and 65 years old who received the Ad26.COV2.S COVID-19 vaccine or a placebo. The sequencing here drew on peripheral blood, taken in a trial of Ad26.COV2.S vaccine versus placebo.

The CDR3 region is CASSLARAWQNTQYF. CDR3 coding DNA: TGTGCCAGCAGCTTGGCCCGTGCATGGCAGAATACGCAGTATTTT. The gene calls are TRBV5-6 and TRBJ2-3; D remains ambiguous. The CDR3 consists of 15 residues. The germline V and J ends were trimmed by 0 bases and 7 bases, with 15 bases remaining between them. Germline CDR1 and CDR2: SGHDT and YYEEEE.